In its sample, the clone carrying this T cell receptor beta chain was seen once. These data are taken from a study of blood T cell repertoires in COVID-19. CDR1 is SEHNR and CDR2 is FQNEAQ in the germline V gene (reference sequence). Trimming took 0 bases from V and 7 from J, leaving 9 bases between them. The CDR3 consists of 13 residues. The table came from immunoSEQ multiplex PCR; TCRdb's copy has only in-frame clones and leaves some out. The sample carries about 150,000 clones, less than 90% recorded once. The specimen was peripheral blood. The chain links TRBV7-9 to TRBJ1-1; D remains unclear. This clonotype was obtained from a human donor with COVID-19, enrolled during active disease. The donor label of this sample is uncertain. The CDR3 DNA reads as TGTGCCAGCAGCTTAGCGAACGGAGATGAAGCTTTCTTT. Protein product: CASSLANGDEAFF.